This TCR beta chain was obtained from a study of spatial heterogeneity in lung cancer. This clonotype was seen many times. Its antigen remains unidentified. Trimming stripped 2 bases from V and 1 base from J, with 12 bases between. CDR1 SGHAT and CDR2 FQNNGV come from the germline V gene. The CDR3 consists of 16 residues. The time point is: blood at routine non-recurrence follow-up after resection. Points from the study as a whole: Tumor TCRs that were ubiquitous and expanded showed up in blood more at resection than follow-up.

One entry per CDR3 protein, called by TCRdb with MiXCR from the 5' RACE reads. The sample has 110,000 or so distinct CDR3 sequences; roughly 10% are singletons. This TCR was sampled from a female donor with early-stage non-small cell lung cancer. V and J are TRBV11-2 and TRBJ2-1; perhaps TRBD2 as D (5 bases). The source was PBMCs, collected at follow-up. CDR3 amino acids: CASSLLSGWSYNEQFF. The DNA for the CDR3 is TGTGCCAGCAGCTTACTCAGCGGCTGGTCCTACAATGAGCAGTTCTTC.